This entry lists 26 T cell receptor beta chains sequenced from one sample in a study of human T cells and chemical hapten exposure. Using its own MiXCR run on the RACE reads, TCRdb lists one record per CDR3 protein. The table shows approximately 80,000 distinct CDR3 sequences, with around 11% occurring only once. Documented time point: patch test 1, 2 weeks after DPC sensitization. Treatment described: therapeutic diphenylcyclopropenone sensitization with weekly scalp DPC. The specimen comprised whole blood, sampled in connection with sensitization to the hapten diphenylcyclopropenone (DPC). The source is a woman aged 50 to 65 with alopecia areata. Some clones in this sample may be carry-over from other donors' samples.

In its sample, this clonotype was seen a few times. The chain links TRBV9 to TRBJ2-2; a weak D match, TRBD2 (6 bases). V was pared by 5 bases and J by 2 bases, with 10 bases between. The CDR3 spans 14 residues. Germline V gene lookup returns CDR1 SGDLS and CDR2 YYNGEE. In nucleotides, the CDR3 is TGTGCCAGCAGAGGGGACTTCAACACCGGGGAGCTGTTTTTT. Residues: CASRGDFNTGELFF.

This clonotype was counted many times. The CDR3 region has the DNA TGTGCCAGCAGCTTAGGGAACCAACTTCATGGCTACACCTTC. It codes for CASSLGNQLHGYTF. The chain joins TRBV7-3 to TRBJ1-2; D not certain. V shed 2 bases and J shed 6 bases, with 13 bases lying between them. Germline loops: CDR1 SGHTA, CDR2 FQGTGA. The CDR3 runs 14 residues.

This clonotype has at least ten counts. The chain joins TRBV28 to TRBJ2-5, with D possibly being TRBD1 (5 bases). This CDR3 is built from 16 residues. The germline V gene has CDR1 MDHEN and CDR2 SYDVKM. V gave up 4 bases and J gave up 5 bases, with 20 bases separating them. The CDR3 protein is CASSSQGRPSSETQYF. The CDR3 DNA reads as TGTGCCAGCAGTTCCCAGGGAAGGCCCTCCTCCGAGACCCAGTACTTC.

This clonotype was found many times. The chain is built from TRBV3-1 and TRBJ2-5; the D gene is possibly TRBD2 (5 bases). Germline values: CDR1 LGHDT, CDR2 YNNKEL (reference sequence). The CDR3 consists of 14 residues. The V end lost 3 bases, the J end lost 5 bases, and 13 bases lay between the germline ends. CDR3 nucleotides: TGTGCCAGCAGCCATGACTACCAACGGGAGACCCAGTACTTC. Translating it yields CASSHDYQRETQYF.

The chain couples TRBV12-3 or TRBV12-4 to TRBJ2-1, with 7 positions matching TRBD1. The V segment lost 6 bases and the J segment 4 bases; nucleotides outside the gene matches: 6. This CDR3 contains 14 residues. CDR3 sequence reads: CASRAGTAYNEQFF. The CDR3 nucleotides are TGTGCCAGCAGAGCCGGGACAGCTTACAATGAGCAGTTCTTC.

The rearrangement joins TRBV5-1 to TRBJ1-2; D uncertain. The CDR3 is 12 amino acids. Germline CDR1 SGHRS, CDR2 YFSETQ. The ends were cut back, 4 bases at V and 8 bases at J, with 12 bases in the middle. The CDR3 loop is CASSPDDGGYTF. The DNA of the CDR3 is TGCGCCAGCAGCCCGGACGATGGGGGCTACACCTTC. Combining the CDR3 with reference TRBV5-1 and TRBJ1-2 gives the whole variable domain KAGVTQTPRYLIKTRGQQVTLSCSPISGHRSVSWYQQTPGQGLQFLFEYFSETQRNKGNFPGRFSGRQFSNSRSEMNVSTLELGDSALYLCASSPDDGGYTFGSGTRLTVV.

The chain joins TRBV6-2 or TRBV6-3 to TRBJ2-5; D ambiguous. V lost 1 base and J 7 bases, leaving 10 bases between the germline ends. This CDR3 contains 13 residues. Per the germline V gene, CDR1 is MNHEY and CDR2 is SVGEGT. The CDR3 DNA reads TGTGCCAGCAGTTACTATAAGGATGGGACCCAGTACTTC. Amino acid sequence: CASSYYKDGTQYF.

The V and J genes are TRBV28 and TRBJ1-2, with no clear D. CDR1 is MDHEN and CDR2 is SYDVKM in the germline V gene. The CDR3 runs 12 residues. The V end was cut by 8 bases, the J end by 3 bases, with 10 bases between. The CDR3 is CASRRLDYGYTF. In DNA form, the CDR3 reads TGTGCCAGCCGGAGGTTGGACTATGGCTACACCTTC.

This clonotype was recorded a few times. The DNA for the CDR3 is TGTGCCAGCAGCCCACCGTCTTTGGGGGCTTTCTTT. Amino acid sequence: CASSPPSLGAFF. J is TRBJ1-1 and V is TRBV6-2 or TRBV6-3, with D uncertain. Trimming cost V 6 bases and J 11 bases, with 16 bases left between them. Germline assignment: CDR1 MNHEY and CDR2 SVGEGT. The CDR3 consists of 12 residues.

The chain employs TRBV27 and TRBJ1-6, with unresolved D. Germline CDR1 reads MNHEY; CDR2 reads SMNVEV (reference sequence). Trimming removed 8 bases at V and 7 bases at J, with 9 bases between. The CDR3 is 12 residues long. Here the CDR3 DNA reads TGTGCCAGCTCAAATATCAATTCACCCCTCCACTTT. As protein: CASSNINSPLHF.

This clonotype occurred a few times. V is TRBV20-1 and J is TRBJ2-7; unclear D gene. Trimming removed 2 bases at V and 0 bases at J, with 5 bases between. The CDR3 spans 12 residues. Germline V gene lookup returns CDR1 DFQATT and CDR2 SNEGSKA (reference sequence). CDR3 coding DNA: TGCAGTGCTAGAAAGAGCTCCTACGAGCAGTACTTC. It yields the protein CSARKSSYEQYF.

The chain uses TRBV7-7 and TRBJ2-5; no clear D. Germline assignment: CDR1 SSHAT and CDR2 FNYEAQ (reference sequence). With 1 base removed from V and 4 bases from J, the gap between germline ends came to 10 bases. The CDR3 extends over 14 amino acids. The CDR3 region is CASSLEGFRETQYF. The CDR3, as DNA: TGTGCCAGCAGCTTAGAAGGGTTCCGAGAGACCCAGTACTTC.

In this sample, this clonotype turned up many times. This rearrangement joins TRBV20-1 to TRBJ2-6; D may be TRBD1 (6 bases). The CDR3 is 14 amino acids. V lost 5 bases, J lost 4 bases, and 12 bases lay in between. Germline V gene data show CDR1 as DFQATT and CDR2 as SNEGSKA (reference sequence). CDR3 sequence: CSALRGYGANVLTF. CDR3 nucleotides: TGCAGTGCTCTCAGGGGTTACGGGGCCAACGTCCTGACTTTC.

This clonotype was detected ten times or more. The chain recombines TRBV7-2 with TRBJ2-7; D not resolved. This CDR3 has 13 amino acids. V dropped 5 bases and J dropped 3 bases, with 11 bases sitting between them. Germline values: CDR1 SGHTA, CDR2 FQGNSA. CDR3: CASSPGLLYEQYF. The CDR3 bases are TGTGCCAGCAGCCCCGGGTTACTCTACGAGCAGTACTTC.

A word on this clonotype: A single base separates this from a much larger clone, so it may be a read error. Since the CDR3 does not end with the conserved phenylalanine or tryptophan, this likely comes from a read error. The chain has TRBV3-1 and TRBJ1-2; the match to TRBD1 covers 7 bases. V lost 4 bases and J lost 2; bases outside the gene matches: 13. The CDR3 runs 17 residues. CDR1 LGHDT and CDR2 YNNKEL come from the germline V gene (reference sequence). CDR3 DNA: TGTGCCAGCAGCCCGGGACAGTTAAAATACCACAACTATGGCTACACCTTA. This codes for CASSPGQLKYHNYGYTL.

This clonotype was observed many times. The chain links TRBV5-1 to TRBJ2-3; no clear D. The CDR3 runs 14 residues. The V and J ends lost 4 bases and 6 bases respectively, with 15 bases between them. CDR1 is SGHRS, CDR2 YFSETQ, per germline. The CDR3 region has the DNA TGCGCCAGCAGCGTCCAAGGAAGCAGCGATACGCAGTATTTT. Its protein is CASSVQGSSDTQYF.

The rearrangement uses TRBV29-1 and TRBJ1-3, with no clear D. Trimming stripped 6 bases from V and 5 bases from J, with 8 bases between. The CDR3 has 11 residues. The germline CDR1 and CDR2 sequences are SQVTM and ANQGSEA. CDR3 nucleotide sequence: TGCAGCGTCCGCTTGAGAAACACCATATATTTT. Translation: CSVRLRNTIYF.

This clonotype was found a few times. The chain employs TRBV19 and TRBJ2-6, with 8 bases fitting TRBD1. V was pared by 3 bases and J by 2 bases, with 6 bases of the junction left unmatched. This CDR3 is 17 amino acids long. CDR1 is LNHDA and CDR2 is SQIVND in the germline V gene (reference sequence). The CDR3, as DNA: TGTGCCAGTAGTATCTATCAGGGGGCAACTGGGGCCAACGTCCTGACTTTC. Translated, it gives CASSIYQGATGANVLTF.

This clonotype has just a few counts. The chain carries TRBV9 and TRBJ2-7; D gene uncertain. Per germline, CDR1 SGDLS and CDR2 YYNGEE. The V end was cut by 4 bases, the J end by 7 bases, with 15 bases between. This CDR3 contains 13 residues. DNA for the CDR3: TGTGCCAGCAGCTCGAGCCCTCGATTAGAGCAGTACTTC. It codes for CASSSSPRLEQYF. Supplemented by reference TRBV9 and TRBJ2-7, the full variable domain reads DSGVTQTPKHLITATGQRVTLRCSPRSGDLSVYWYQQSLDQGLQFLIQYYNGEERAKGNILERFSAQQFPDLHSELNLSSLELGDSALYFCASSSSPRLEQYFGPGTRLTVT.

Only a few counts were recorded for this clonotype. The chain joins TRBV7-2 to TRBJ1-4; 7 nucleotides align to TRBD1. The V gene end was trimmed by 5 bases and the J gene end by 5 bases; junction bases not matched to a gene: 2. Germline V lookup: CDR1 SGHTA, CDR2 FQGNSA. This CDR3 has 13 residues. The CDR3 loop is CASSGTANEKLFF. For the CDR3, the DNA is TGTGCCAGCAGCGGGACAGCGAATGAAAAACTGTTTTTT.

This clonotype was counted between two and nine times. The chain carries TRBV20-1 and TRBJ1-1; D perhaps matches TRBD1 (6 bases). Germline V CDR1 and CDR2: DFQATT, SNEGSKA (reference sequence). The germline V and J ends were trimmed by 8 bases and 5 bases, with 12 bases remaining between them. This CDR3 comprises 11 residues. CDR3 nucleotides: TGCAGTAATCCACAGGGAACTGAAGCTTTCTTT. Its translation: CSNPQGTEAFF.

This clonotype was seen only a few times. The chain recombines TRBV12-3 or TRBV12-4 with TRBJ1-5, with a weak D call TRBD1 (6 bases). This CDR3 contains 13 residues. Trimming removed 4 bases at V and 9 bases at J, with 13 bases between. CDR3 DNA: TGTGCCAGCAGTTCGAGGGGGGAAGCGCCCCAGCATTTT. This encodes CASSSRGEAPQHF.

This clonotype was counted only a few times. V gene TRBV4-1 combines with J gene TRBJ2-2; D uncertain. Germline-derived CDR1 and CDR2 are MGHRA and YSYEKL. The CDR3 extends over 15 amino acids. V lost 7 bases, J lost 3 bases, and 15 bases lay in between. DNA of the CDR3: TGCGCCAGCAACCGGATAGTGGCGGACACCGGGGAGCTGTTTTTT. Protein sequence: CASNRIVADTGELFF.

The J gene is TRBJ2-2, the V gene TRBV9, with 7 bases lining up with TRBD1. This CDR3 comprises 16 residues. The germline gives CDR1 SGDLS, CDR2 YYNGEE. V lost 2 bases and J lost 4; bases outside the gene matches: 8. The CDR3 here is CASSVLRDSFTGELFF. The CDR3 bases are TGTGCCAGCAGCGTCCTCCGGGACAGTTTCACCGGGGAGCTGTTTTTT.

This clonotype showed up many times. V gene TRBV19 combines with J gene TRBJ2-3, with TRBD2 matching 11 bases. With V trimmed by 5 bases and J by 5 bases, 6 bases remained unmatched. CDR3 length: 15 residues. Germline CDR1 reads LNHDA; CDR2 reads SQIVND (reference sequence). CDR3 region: CASSALAGGEDTQYF. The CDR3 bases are TGTGCCAGTAGTGCGCTAGCGGGAGGAGAAGATACGCAGTATTTT. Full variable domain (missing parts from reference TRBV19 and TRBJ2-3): DGGITQSPKYLFRKEGQNVTLSCEQNLNHDAMYWYRQDPGQGLRLIYYSQIVNDFQKGDIAEGYSVSREKKESFPLTVTSAQKNPTAFYLCASSALAGGEDTQYFGPGTRLTVL.

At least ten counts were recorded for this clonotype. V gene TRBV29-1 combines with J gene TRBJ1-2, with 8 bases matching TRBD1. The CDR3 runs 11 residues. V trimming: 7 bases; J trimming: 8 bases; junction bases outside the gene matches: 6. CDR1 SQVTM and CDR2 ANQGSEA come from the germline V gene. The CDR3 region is CSALTGAGYTF. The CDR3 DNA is TGCAGCGCCTTGACAGGGGCCGGCTACACCTTC.